A selection of T cell receptor beta chains follows, all from one sample in a study of cytomegalovirus exposure and HLA in healthy donors. Here immunoSEQ multiplex PCR was the method, and the copy in TCRdb shows in-frame clones only, minus some. This sample has 120,000 to 150,000 clones, with around 79% found just once. Specimen: PBMCs. These receptors came from a woman aged 50 to 60 in good health and CMV-seropositive. CDR3s include the opening cysteine and the closing phenylalanine or tryptophan. D genes are given only for firm matches. Expanded clones get a size class; other rows say once, few or many, or leave the size out.

TRBV2	NA	NA	TRBJ2-1	CASRKTGSGGRGPAYNEQFF	TGTGCCAGCAGGAAAACCGGGTCAGGCGGAAGAGGGCCTGCCTACAATGAGCAGTTCTTC
TRBV5-4	NA	few	TRBJ1-1	CASSFRTEEAFF	TGTGCCAGCAGCTTCCGGACAGAAGAAGCTTTCTTT
TRBV14	TRBD1	few	TRBJ2-3	CASSQRQGGTDTQYF	TGTGCCAGCAGCCAACGACAGGGCGGCACAGATACGCAGTATTTT
TRBV7-2	NA	NA	TRBJ2-2	CASSSSAGELFF	TGTGCCAGCAGCTCTTCGGCCGGGGAGCTGTTTTTT
TRBV29-1	TRBD1	NA	TRBJ2-7	CSFSPWAGTDYEQYF	TGCAGCTTTTCCCCCTGGGCCGGGACAGACTACGAGCAGTACTTC
TRBV6-5	NA	NA	TRBJ1-2	CASRGLKGEKLGYTF	TGTGCCAGCAGAGGACTTAAGGGGGAAAAATTAGGCTACACCTTC
TRBV5-1	NA	NA	TRBJ1-2	CASSLDQNYGYTF	TGCGCCAGCAGCTTGGATCAGAACTATGGCTACACCTTC
TRBV7-2	NA	NA	TRBJ1-2	CASSWKGEDYGYTF	TGTGCCAGCAGCTGGAAGGGAGAGGACTATGGCTACACCTTC
TRBV6-6	NA	once	TRBJ1-2	CASSREVYGYTF	TGTGCCAGCAGCCGAGAAGTCTATGGCTACACCTTC
TRBV27	TRBD2	NA	TRBJ2-1	CASSLPLTSGYNEQFF	TGTGCCAGCAGTTTACCCCTTACTAGCGGATACAATGAGCAGTTCTTC
TRBV6-6	NA	NA	TRBJ1-6	CASSYEGESRSPLHF	TGTGCCAGCAGTTATGAGGGGGAATCGCGATCACCCCTCCACTTT
TRBV23-1	TRBD1	few	TRBJ2-7	CASSPCPGTGFF	TGCGCCAGCAGTCCATGCCCCGGGACAGGGTTCTTC
TRBV7-7	TRBD2	NA	TRBJ2-5	CASSLDGGAFETQYF	TGTGCTAGCAGCTTAGACGGGGGGGCTTTTGAGACCCAGTACTTC
TRBV6-1	TRBD1	NA	TRBJ1-1	CASSEVWQGELAFF	TGTGCCAGCAGTGAAGTCTGGCAGGGGGAGCTCGCTTTCTTT
TRBV25-1	NA	NA	TRBJ1-1	CASSEFTRGGTEAFF	TGTGCCAGCAGTGAATTCACGAGGGGAGGCACTGAAGCTTTCTTT
TRBV6-6	TRBD1	once	TRBJ2-7	CASSFVQGANDEQYF	TGTGCCAGCAGTTTCGTACAGGGGGCTAACGACGAGCAGTACTTC
TRBV11-3	NA	NA	TRBJ2-7	CASSLQLGNEQYF	TGTGCCAGCAGCTTACAGCTAGGAAACGAGCAGTACTTC
TRBV6-5	NA	NA	TRBJ2-7	CASSYSENTYEQYF	TGTGCCAGCAGTTACTCGGAGAATACCTACGAGCAGTACTTC
TRBV30	NA	once	TRBJ2-1	CAWSASFVPNEQFF	TGTGCCTGGAGTGCCTCTTTCGTCCCCAATGAGCAGTTCTTC
TRBV7-2	TRBD2	few	TRBJ2-3	CASSLLSGVTTDTQYF	TGTGCCAGCAGCTTACTTAGCGGGGTTACCACAGATACGCAGTATTTT
TRBV5-1	TRBD1	NA	TRBJ1-1	CASKGTGGNTEAFF	TGCGCCAGCAAAGGTACAGGGGGCAACACTGAAGCTTTCTTT
TRBV30	TRBD1	NA	TRBJ1-3	CAWSVYNQDRGSGNTIYF	TGTGCCTGGAGTGTTTACAACCAGGACAGGGGGAGTGGAAACACCATATATTTT
TRBV19	NA	NA	TRBJ2-7	CASSITRAAPYEQYF	TGTGCCAGTAGTATAACGCGGGCCGCTCCCTACGAGCAGTACTTC
TRBV7-2	NA	NA	TRBJ2-7	CASSPQVTAAEQYF	TGTGCCAGCAGTCCACAGGTTACTGCCGCCGAGCAGTACTTC
TRBV6-1	TRBD1	NA	TRBJ2-1	CAIGTGANLGQFF	TGTGCCATCGGGACAGGGGCAAATTTGGGGCAGTTCTTC
TRBV7-2	NA	NA	TRBJ1-6	CASSRSKTEYNSPLHF	TGTGCCAGCAGCCGATCTAAGACGGAGTATAATTCACCCCTCCACTTT
TRBV5-1	TRBD1	few	TRBJ2-5	CASSPDRGGETQYF	TGCGCCAGCAGTCCAGACAGGGGAGGCGAGACCCAGTACTTC
TRBV5-4	NA	NA	TRBJ2-7	CASSLGASYSYEQYF	TGTGCCAGCAGCTTGGGTGCCTCCTACTCCTACGAGCAGTACTTC
TRBV27	TRBD1	few	TRBJ2-3	CASSPLRGPGDTQYF	TGTGCCAGCAGTCCTTTGAGGGGGCCGGGAGATACGCAGTATTTT
TRBV6-1	TRBD1	NA	TRBJ1-2	CASSSLGQGYGYTF	TGTGCCAGCAGCAGCCTGGGACAGGGCTATGGCTACACCTTC
TRBV9	NA	NA	TRBJ2-1	CASRPLSSYNEQFF	TGTGCCAGCCGCCCTTTGAGCTCCTACAATGAGCAGTTCTTC
TRBV19	TRBD2	NA	TRBJ2-2	CASSRSGGGTSFGELFF	TGTGCCAGTAGCCGCTCTGGGGGGGGTACCTCCTTTGGGGAGCTGTTTTTT
TRBV6-1	TRBD1	NA	TRBJ2-7	CASSESQGDPYEQYF	TGTGCCAGCAGTGAAAGCCAGGGGGACCCCTACGAGCAGTACTTC
TRBV15	TRBD2	NA	TRBJ2-3	CATSRGPREGTQYF	TGTGCCACCAGCAGAGGCCCCAGGGAGGGTACGCAGTATTTT
TRBV9	TRBD1	NA	TRBJ2-2	CASSANRGTPNTGELFF	TGTGCCAGCAGCGCTAACAGGGGGACCCCGAACACCGGGGAGCTGTTTTTT
TRBV30	NA	NA	TRBJ2-1	CAWSAGLSSYNEQFF	TGTGCCTGGAGTGCGGGACTGAGCTCCTACAATGAGCAGTTCTTC
TRBV25-1	TRBD1	NA	TRBJ1-4	CASSGTGAEKLFF	TGTGCCAGCAGCGGGACAGGGGCGGAAAAACTGTTTTTT
TRBV5-1	NA	NA	TRBJ1-4	CASSLGDISHEKLFF	TGCGCCAGCAGCTTGGGGGACATCTCACATGAAAAACTGTTTTTT
TRBV28	NA	NA	TRBJ1-4	CASSGGGAMEDEKLFF	TGTGCCAGCAGTGGTGGGGGCGCGATGGAAGATGAAAAACTGTTTTTT
TRBV9	NA	NA	TRBJ2-1	CASRQVSSYNEQFF	TGTGCCAGCAGGCAAGTCAGCTCCTACAATGAGCAGTTCTTC
TRBV19	NA	NA	TRBJ2-1	CASSMGHNSYNEQFF	TGTGCCAGTAGTATGGGGCATAACTCCTACAATGAGCAGTTCTTC
TRBV7-3	TRBD1	once	TRBJ2-1	CASSFRDRPYNEQFF	TGTGCCAGCAGCTTCCGGGACAGGCCCTACAATGAGCAGTTCTTC
TRBV4-1	TRBD1	NA	TRBJ2-1	CASSQESQGAFNEQFF	TGCGCCAGCAGCCAAGAGTCACAGGGGGCCTTCAATGAGCAGTTCTTC
TRBV4-3	NA	NA	TRBJ1-2	CASSQDLTGRDGYTF	TGCGCCAGCAGCCAAGATCTGACAGGAAGGGATGGCTACACCTTC
TRBV21-1	NA	NA	TRBJ1-1	CASSAGGRDTEAFF	TGTGCCAGCAGCGCAGGGGGAAGGGACACTGAAGCTTTCTTT
TRBV27	NA	NA	TRBJ2-1	CASSKRSSYNEQFF	TGTGCCAGCAGCAAGCGGAGCTCCTACAATGAGCAGTTCTTC
TRBV7-6	NA	NA	TRBJ1-4	CASSSTPGDEKLFF	TGTGCCAGCAGCTCCACCCCGGGGGATGAAAAACTGTTTTTT
TRBV4-3	NA	NA	TRBJ2-1	CASSQEGGSYNEQFF	TGCGCCAGCAGCCAAGAGGGGGGTTCGTACAATGAGCAGTTCTTC
TRBV19	TRBD2	NA	TRBJ2-3	CASSITRGSTDTQYF	TGTGCCAGTAGTATAACGCGGGGGAGCACAGATACGCAGTATTTT
TRBV2	TRBD2	NA	TRBJ2-2	CASTPGLAVELFF	TGTGCCAGCACTCCGGGACTAGCGGTGGAGCTGTTTTTT
TRBV5-1	TRBD2	NA	TRBJ2-4	CASSLGLAHIQYF	TGCGCCAGCAGCTTGGGACTAGCACACATTCAGTACTTC
TRBV6-6	TRBD1	NA	TRBJ2-7	CASRTTGFGEQYF	TGTGCCAGCCGCACGACAGGGTTCGGAGAGCAGTACTTC
TRBV5-1	NA	NA	TRBJ1-2	CASSPGGVGYTF	TGCGCCAGCAGTCCCGGGGGGGTCGGCTACACCTTC
TRBV4-2	NA	NA	TRBJ2-7	CASSQEPADARGEQYF	TGTGCCAGCAGCCAAGAACCCGCCGACGCCCGAGGGGAGCAGTACTTC
TRBV7-3	NA	NA	TRBJ1-2	CASSSWGLGYTF	TGTGCCAGCAGCTCGTGGGGACTGGGCTACACCTTC
TRBV30	TRBD1	NA	TRBJ1-5	CAWRDRRNQPQHF	TGTGCCTGGAGGGACAGGCGAAATCAGCCCCAGCATTTT
TRBV27	NA	NA	TRBJ1-6	CASRVRDLNSPLHF	TGTGCCAGCAGGGTCAGGGATTTGAATTCACCCCTCCACTTT